The clone carrying this T cell receptor beta chain has more than one count but fewer than ten. Antigen: not known. Populations isolated by sorting all had purity greater than 95%. These data come from a study of beta chain features in type 1 diabetes. The investigators reverse transcribed all of the isolated RNA, so they sequenced expressed TCRB transcripts. The data were produced by immunoSEQ multiplex PCR, yet TCRdb's version contains in-frame clones alone and is incomplete. The sample has about 340,000 clones; less than 15% are singletons. Study-wide results and limits: Cells expressing TCR highly could be over-represented by cDNA sequencing. A PCR bias possibly favoring shorter templates would apply equally to patients and controls. Shorter TCRB CDR3s, moderately but significantly so, marked every one of the four CD4+ subsets in Type 1 diabetes patients.

The CDR3 loop spans 13 amino acids. Trimming took off 3 bases at V and 0 bases at J, with 8 bases between the two ends. Germline CDR1 and CDR2: GTSNPN and SVGIG (reference sequence). This sequence joins TRBV30 and TRBJ1-1; D gene unclear. The specimen was naive CD4+ T cells from blood. This receptor was obtained from a woman younger than 35 with type 1 diabetes. CDR3 sequence reads: CAWRNYMNTEAFF. In nucleotides, the CDR3 is TGTGCCTGGAGGAATTACATGAACACTGAAGCTTTCTTT.